This T cell receptor (beta chain) was identified during a study of CD8 T cells in ankylosing spondylitis (dated by TCRdb to 2016 to 2017). General notes on the study: T cell receptor beta repertoires were profiled in healthy donors and ankylosing spondylitis patients so that disease-linked TCR variants could be found. The full study cohort was made up of 25 ankylosing spondylitis patients and some 100 healthy donors. Peripheral blood was sampled, and synovial fluid was additionally collected from ankylosing spondylitis patients.

Study-wide conclusions, independent of this receptor: According to the report, matched synovial fluid samples from ankylosing spondylitis patients were significantly enriched for the disease-linked clones. Some motif variants had previously been reported in the synovial fluid and blood of reactive arthritis patients, which suggests shared mechanisms of disease initiation. In peripheral blood, the disease-linked clones were found at relatively low frequencies and had a CD8+ phenotype. Blood from ankylosing spondylitis patients appeared to be characterized by a TCR beta motif composed of under ten highly homologous amino acid variants.

The sequencer listed for this sample is Illumina HiSeq 2500. Quantitative 5'-RACE with molecular barcodes was the method used to prepare the TCR beta libraries. In the authors' own workflow: A new computational method, built on a probabilistic model of VDJ rearrangement, was used to identify disease-linked TCR variants. TCRdb passed the public sequencing reads through fastp at Q25 and MiXCR, retaining productive beta sequences. Here each entry gathers all rows of one CDR3 protein and keeps the most common genes and DNA. Here the V and J calls rest on TCRdb's processing, not on the authors' analysis. In this sample the table shows 80,000 to 90,000 distinct CDR3 sequences, around 27% of which occur a single time. Around 56% of the sample belongs to the ten largest clones. Trimming removed 5 bases from V and 5 bases from J, leaving 11 bases between the germline ends. From the cysteine through the phenylalanine, the CDR3 covers 13 amino acids. The kept DNA is CDR3 alone, 39 bases in frame from the first base. The germline V gene specifies SGHRS as CDR1 and YFSETQ as CDR2.

This clonotype has a count of ten or more. What this receptor recognizes is not known. No base quality values were provided; no much bigger clone lies one nucleotide off. The chain was built from TRBV5-1 and TRBJ1-5; possibly the D gene is TRBD1, per 5 matching bases. The receptor comes from a male donor with ankylosing spondylitis or in good health (not recorded which). Source material: blood, either unsorted or a sorted T cell fraction (not recorded which). CDR3 region: CASSEQGDQPQHF. The sequenced DNA is TGCGCCAGCAGTGAGCAGGGAGATCAGCCCCAGCATTTT. Beyond the CDR3, the reference TRBV5-1 and TRBJ1-5 genes provide the residues; the full variable domain reads: KAGVTQTPRYLIKTRGQQVTLSCSPISGHRSVSWYQQTPGQGLQFLFEYFSETQRNKGNFPGRFSGRQFSNSRSEMNVSTLELGDSALYLCASSEQGDQPQHFGDGTRLSIL.